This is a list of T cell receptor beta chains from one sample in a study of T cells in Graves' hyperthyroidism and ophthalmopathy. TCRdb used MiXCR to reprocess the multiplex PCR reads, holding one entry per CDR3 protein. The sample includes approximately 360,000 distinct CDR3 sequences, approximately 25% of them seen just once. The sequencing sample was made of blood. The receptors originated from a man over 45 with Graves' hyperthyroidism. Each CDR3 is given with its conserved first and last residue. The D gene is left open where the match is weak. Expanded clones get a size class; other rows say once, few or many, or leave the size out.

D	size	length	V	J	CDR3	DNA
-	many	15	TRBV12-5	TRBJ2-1	CASASREVSYNEQFF	TGTGCTAGTGCTTCCAGGGAGGTCTCCTACAATGAGCAGTTCTTC
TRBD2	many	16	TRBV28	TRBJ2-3	CASSSRGLAGLHTQYF	TGTGCCAGCAGTTCTCGCGGACTAGCGGGACTTCATACGCAGTATTTT
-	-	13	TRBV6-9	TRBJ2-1	CASSYDRDNEQFF	TGTGCCAGCAGTTACGACAGAGACAATGAGCAGTTCTTC
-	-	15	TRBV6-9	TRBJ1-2	CASSYHRVEGYGYTF	TGTGCCAGCAGTTACCACAGGGTTGAAGGCTATGGCTACACCTTC
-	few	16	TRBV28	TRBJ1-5	CASSYRTRTYNQPQHF	TGTGCCAGCAGTTATAGAACAAGGACATATAATCAGCCCCAGCATTTT
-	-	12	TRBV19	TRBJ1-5	CASSPRREPQHF	TGTGCCAGTAGCCCGAGGAGAGAGCCCCAGCATTTT
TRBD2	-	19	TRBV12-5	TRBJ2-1	CASGLVWGTGTSGVNEQFF	TGTGCTAGTGGTTTGGTATGGGGAACCGGGACTAGCGGGGTCAATGAGCAGTTCTTC
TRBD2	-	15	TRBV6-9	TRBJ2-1	CASSSLADPYNEQFF	TGTGCCAGCAGTTCTCTAGCGGATCCCTACAATGAGCAGTTCTTC
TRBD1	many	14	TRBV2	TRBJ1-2	CASTTDRGQRGYTF	TGTGCCAGCACTACGGACAGGGGGCAGCGTGGCTACACCTTC
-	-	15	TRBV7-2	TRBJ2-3	CASGLPKGSTDTQYF	TGTGCCAGCGGCCTGCCCAAGGGTTCCACAGATACGCAGTATTTT
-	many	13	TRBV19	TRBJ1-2	CASSISGALGYTF	TGTGCCAGTAGTATATCCGGGGCGCTCGGCTACACCTTC
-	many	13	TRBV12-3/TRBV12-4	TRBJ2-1	CASSRRTLNEQFF	TGTGCCAGCAGCCGCAGGACCCTCAATGAGCAGTTCTTC
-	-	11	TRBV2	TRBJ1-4	CASLRLGKLFF	TGTGCCAGTCTGAGGCTCGGAAAACTGTTTTTT
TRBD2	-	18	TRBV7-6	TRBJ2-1	CASSLALGTSGKYNEQFF	TGTGCCAGCAGCTTAGCCCTAGGGACTAGCGGGAAATACAATGAGCAGTTCTTC
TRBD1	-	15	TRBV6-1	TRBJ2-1	CASSIGQGWSNEQFF	TGTGCCAGCAGTATAGGACAGGGTTGGTCCAATGAGCAGTTCTTC
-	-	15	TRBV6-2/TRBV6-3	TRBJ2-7	CASRPSGESQHEQYF	TGTGCCAGCAGGCCTTCAGGGGAAAGTCAGCACGAGCAGTACTTC
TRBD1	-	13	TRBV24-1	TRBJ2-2	CATQGVNTGELFF	TGTGCCACCCAGGGGGTGAACACCGGGGAGCTGTTTTTT
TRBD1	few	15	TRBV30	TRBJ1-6	CAWRSGTGTNSPLHF	TGTGCCTGGAGATCCGGGACAGGGACTAATTCACCCCTCCACTTT
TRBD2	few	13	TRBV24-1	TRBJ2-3	CATSFAGVDTQYF	TGTGCCACCAGTTTTGCGGGAGTAGATACGCAGTATTTT
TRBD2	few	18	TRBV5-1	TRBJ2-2	CASSLGHGLAGAGGELFF	TGCGCCAGCAGCTTGGGGCACGGACTAGCGGGAGCTGGCGGGGAGCTGTTTTTT
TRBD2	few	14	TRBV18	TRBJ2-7	CASSVGIGGDEQYF	TGTGCCAGCTCGGTTGGTATCGGGGGGGACGAGCAGTACTTC
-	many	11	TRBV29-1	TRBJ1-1	CSVDPGAEAFF	TGCAGCGTTGATCCAGGAGCTGAAGCTTTCTTT
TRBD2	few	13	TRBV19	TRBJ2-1	CASSGEGVDEQFF	TGTGCCAGTAGTGGGGAGGGTGTCGATGAGCAGTTCTTC
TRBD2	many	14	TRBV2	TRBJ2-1	CASVRASGRSEQFF	TGTGCCAGCGTGAGGGCTAGCGGGAGGAGTGAGCAGTTCTTC
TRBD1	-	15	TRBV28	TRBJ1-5	CASSSPDRENQPQHF	TGTGCCAGCAGCTCCCCGGACAGGGAGAATCAGCCCCAGCATTTT
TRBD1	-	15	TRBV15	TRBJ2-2	CATSRVTGGTGELFF	TGTGCCACCAGCAGAGTTACAGGGGGCACCGGGGAGCTGTTTTTT
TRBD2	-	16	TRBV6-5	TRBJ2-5	CASSYSGSGSFKTQYF	TGTGCCAGCAGTTACTCAGGTAGCGGGAGCTTTAAGACCCAGTACTTC
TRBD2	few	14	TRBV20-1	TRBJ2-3	CSAVRLAGGDTQYF	TGCAGTGCTGTCCGACTAGCGGGAGGAGATACGCAGTATTTT
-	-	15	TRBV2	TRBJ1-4	CASSERAFPNEKLFF	TGTGCCAGCAGTGAAAGGGCATTCCCTAATGAAAAACTGTTTTTT
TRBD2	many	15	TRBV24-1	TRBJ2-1	CATSDPGLGSYEQFF	TGTGCCACCAGTGATCCTGGACTAGGTAGCTATGAGCAGTTCTTC
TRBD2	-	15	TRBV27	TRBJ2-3	CASSSRLAGGPTQYF	TGTGCCAGCAGTTCCAGACTAGCGGGGGGCCCTACGCAGTATTTT
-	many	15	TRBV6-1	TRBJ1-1	CASRSLVRSNTEAFF	TGTGCCAGCAGAAGTCTTGTCAGGTCGAACACTGAAGCTTTCTTT
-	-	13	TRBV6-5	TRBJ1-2	CASSSLDSYGYTF	TGTGCCAGCAGTTCTTTGGACAGCTATGGCTACACCTTC
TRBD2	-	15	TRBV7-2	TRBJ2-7	CASSVLAGGTYEQYF	TGTGCCAGCAGCGTTCTAGCGGGGGGAACCTACGAGCAGTACTTC
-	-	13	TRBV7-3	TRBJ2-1	CASSLALYNEQFF	TGTGCCAGCAGCTTAGCACTATACAATGAGCAGTTCTTC
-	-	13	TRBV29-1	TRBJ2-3	CSVEAGVPDTQYF	TGCAGCGTTGAAGCGGGTGTTCCAGATACGCAGTATTTT
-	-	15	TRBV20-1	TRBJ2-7	CSAIDGGGTSYEQYF	TGCAGTGCTATTGATGGGGGCGGGACAAGTTACGAGCAGTACTTC
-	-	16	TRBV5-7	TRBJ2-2	CASSSDTRLNTGELFF	TGTGCCAGCAGCTCTGACACCCGACTTAACACCGGGGAGCTGTTTTTT
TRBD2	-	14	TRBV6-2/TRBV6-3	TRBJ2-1	CASSYGLAVAEQFF	TGTGCCAGCAGTTACGGGCTAGCGGTAGCTGAGCAGTTCTTC
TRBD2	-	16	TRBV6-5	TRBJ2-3	CASSYSTSGSLDTQYF	TGTGCCAGCAGTTACTCAACTAGCGGGTCTTTGGATACGCAGTATTTT
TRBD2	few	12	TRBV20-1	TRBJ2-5	CSAKRGEETQYF	TGCAGTGCTAAGCGGGGGGAAGAGACCCAGTACTTC